Sequencing of this T cell receptor (beta chain) was carried out in a study of T cells after yellow fever vaccination. The germline CDR1 and CDR2 sequences are MNHEY and SMNVEV (reference sequence). The CDR3 covers 13 residues. Trimming left V 3 bases short and J 1 base short, with 6 bases between. Overall study findings and caveats: After the booster, 96% of CD4 and about nine tenths of CD8 primary-response clones were re-detected. The secondary response was weaker, and its peak arrived faster, on day 5 versus 15.

This clonotype was observed at least ten times. Its cognate antigen is unknown. As TCR cDNA was made by 5'RACE template switching, a universal primer site and UMIs were added. TCRdb re-analysed the 5' RACE reads in MiXCR, keeping a single row per CDR3 protein. Here the sample spans around 360,000 distinct CDR3 sequences, 11% being singletons. The J gene is TRBJ1-1, the V gene TRBV27; no reliable D call. The specimen comprised PBMCs, sampled on the day of the first yellow fever vaccination. This TCR derives from a man aged 18-30 years who received the YFV17D yellow fever vaccine. The CDR3 here is CASSFTGNTEAFF. The CDR3 DNA reads as TGTGCCAGCAGTTTCACCGGGAACACTGAAGCTTTCTTT.